These 26 T cell receptor beta chains were sequenced from one sample in a study of blood T cell repertoires in COVID-19. Some clones are missing from TCRdb's copy, which holds only in-frame ones; the method was immunoSEQ multiplex PCR. Among fewer than 150,000 clones listed, roughly 84% were seen once. The specimen was peripheral blood. Receptor source: an older woman who had recovered from COVID-19.

The chain couples TRBV7-9 to TRBJ1-1, with D unclear. The CDR3 is 14 amino acids. With 5 bases removed from V and 4 bases from J, the gap between germline ends came to 14 bases. CDR1 and CDR2 (germline): SEHNR, FQNEAQ (reference sequence). CDR3 DNA: TGTGCCAGCAGCATCCTGCCGCCGGGCACTGAAGCTTTCTTT. It codes for CASSILPPGTEAFF.

The chain has TRBV7-2 and TRBJ2-1, with 7 nucleotides matching TRBD2. CDR3 length equals 15 residues. Germline CDR1 reads SGHTA; CDR2 reads FQGNSA. With 5 bases clipped from V and 3 bases from J, the junction kept 7 bases outside the gene matches. CDR3 nucleotides: TGTGCCAGCAGCCTACGACTAGCAGGCTACAATGAGCAGTTCTTC. Protein product: CASSLRLAGYNEQFF.

The chain recombines TRBV7-3 with TRBJ2-3; 12 bases agree with TRBD2. In germline, CDR1 is SGHTA, CDR2 FQGTGA. V lost 3 bases to trimming and J lost 4 bases; unmatched junction nucleotides: 5. The length of the CDR3 is 16 residues. CDR3: CASSFLAGGKADTQYF. The CDR3 coding sequence is TGTGCCAGCAGCTTCCTAGCGGGAGGGAAGGCAGATACGCAGTATTTT.

The chain recombines TRBV30 with TRBJ1-3; 7 nucleotides align to TRBD1. Germline assignment: CDR1 GTSNPN and CDR2 SVGIG (reference sequence). The CDR3 has 13 amino acids. V lost 4 bases, J lost 3 bases, and 3 bases stayed unmatched. The DNA of the CDR3 is TGTGCCTGGACAACAGGGGATGGAAACACCATATATTTT. Protein sequence: CAWTTGDGNTIYF.

This rearrangement joins TRBV7-2 to TRBJ2-5; 14 nucleotides line up with TRBD2. Germline-derived CDR1 and CDR2 are SGHTA and FQGNSA. The CDR3 covers 20 residues. V trimming: 0 bases; J trimming: 0 bases; junction bases outside the gene matches: 9. The CDR3 DNA sequence: TGTGCCAGCAGCTTAGCATTAGGGACTAGCGGGAGAGGGTACCAAGAGACCCAGTACTTC. Its protein is CASSLALGTSGRGYQETQYF.

The chain employs TRBV7-3 and TRBJ2-1, with D possibly matching TRBD2 (6 bases). CDR3 length: 16 residues. V lost 5 bases, J lost 4 bases, and 18 bases lay in between. Germline CDR1 SGHTA, CDR2 FQGTGA. CDR3 residues: CASSPYFGGAYNEQFF. The CDR3 bases are TGTGCCAGCAGCCCCTATTTTGGCGGGGCTTACAATGAGCAGTTCTTC. The full variable domain, rest sourced from reference TRBV7-3 and TRBJ2-1, is GAGVSQTPSNKVTEKGKYVELRCDPISGHTALYWYRQSLGQGPEFLIYFQGTGAADDSGLPNDRFFAVRPEGSVSTLKIQRTERGDSAVYLCASSPYFGGAYNEQFFGPGTRLTVL.

V usage is TRBV11-2 and J usage is TRBJ2-3; D is undetermined. V was pared by 1 base and J by 0 bases, with 8 bases between. The CDR3 length is 15 residues. Germline V gives CDR1 SGHAT, CDR2 FQNNGV. CDR3 coding DNA: TGTGCCAGCAGCTTAGGTCTTACTAGCACAGATACGCAGTATTTT. This translates into CASSLGLTSTDTQYF.

This clone came up once. J is TRBJ2-3 and V is TRBV15, with 9 bases identical to TRBD1. The CDR3 runs 16 residues. Looked up from germline, CDR1 is LNHNV and CDR2 is YYDKDF (reference sequence). V shed 3 bases, J shed 4 bases, and the junction held 8 bases outside the gene matches. CDR3 loop: CATSRRTGDGADTQYF. CDR3 sequence (DNA): TGTGCCACCAGCAGGAGGACAGGGGATGGGGCAGATACGCAGTATTTT.

On this clone: Germline is not matched at one junction end, which may reflect a read error. The chain is built from TRBV28 and TRBJ2-3, with 10 bases matching TRBD2. The CDR3 contains 15 residues. CDR1 is MDHEN, CDR2 SYDVKM, per germline. The CDR3 region has the DNA TGTGCCGGCAGGGCTAGCGGGAGAAGTGCAGATACGCAGTATTTT. Amino acid sequence: CAGRASGRSADTQYF.

The chain joins TRBV30 to TRBJ1-2; perhaps TRBD1 as D (6 bases). Between the trimmed V and J ends, which lost 8 bases and 4 bases, there was a span of 11 bases. The CDR3 covers 11 residues. CDR1 and CDR2 (germline): GTSNPN, SVGIG (reference sequence). The CDR3, as DNA: TGTGCCAGTGACAGGTTCTATGGCTACACCTTC. Protein product: CASDRFYGYTF.

The chain uses TRBV6-1 and TRBJ1-2; the D gene is possibly TRBD1 (5 bases). The germline V gene encodes CDR1 MNHNS and CDR2 SASEGT. V was clipped by 3 bases and J by 7 bases, with 6 bases between them. CDR3 size: 11 residues. The CDR3 spells CASSEGGGYTF. CDR3 bases: TGTGCCAGCAGTGAGGGGGGTGGCTACACCTTC.

This sequence joins TRBV6-6 and TRBJ1-1, with D possibly being TRBD1 (6 bases). Germline loops: CDR1 MNHNY, CDR2 SVGAGI (reference sequence). With 8 bases removed from V and 3 bases from J, the gap between germline ends came to 13 bases. CDR3 length: 13 residues. The CDR3: CASDWGRDTEAFF. DNA of the CDR3: TGTGCCAGCGACTGGGGGCGAGACACTGAAGCTTTCTTT.

This rearrangement joins TRBV29-1 to TRBJ2-3, with 7 bases aligning to TRBD2. J gave up 0 bases and V 6 bases, and 3 bases lay outside the gene matches. Germline loops: CDR1 SQVTM, CDR2 ANQGSEA. This CDR3 contains 13 residues. The chain's CDR3 is CSVGGHSTDTQYF. In DNA, the CDR3 is TGCAGCGTGGGAGGGCACAGCACAGATACGCAGTATTTT.

This clone was seen a single time. This chain joins TRBV13 and TRBJ2-5, with a weak D call TRBD2 (6 bases). The CDR3 contains 13 residues. With 7 bases removed from V and 5 bases from J, the gap between germline ends came to 14 bases. The V gene's germline CDR1 is PRHDT and CDR2 FYEKMQ (reference sequence). Here the CDR3 DNA reads TGTGCCAGCAACAGACTAGGGAGCGAGACCCAGTACTTC. It encodes CASNRLGSETQYF. Drawing the rest from reference TRBV13 and TRBJ2-5, the complete variable domain is AAGVIQSPRHLIKEKRETATLKCYPIPRHDTVYWYQQGPGQDPQFLISFYEKMQSDKGSIPDRFSAQQFSDYHSELNMSSLELGDSALYFCASNRLGSETQYFGPGTRLLVL.

The chain carries TRBV5-1 and TRBJ2-3; no firm D call. This CDR3 has 14 residues. V was cut by 3 bases and J by 6 bases, with 14 bases left in between. The germline V gene has CDR1 SGHRS and CDR2 YFSETQ. The CDR3 spells CASSSVGSPDTQYF. DNA of the CDR3: TGCGCCAGCAGCTCTGTCGGGTCCCCTGATACGCAGTATTTT.

The V call is TRBV7-2, the J call TRBJ2-5; 9 nucleotides match TRBD2. The V segment lost 0 bases and the J segment 9 bases; nucleotides outside the gene matches: 2. The CDR3 is made up of 13 amino acids. In germline, CDR1 is SGHTA, CDR2 FQGNSA. CDR3 DNA sequence: TGTGCCAGCAGCTTAGCCCTAGCGGGATCCCAGTACTTC. Its protein product is CASSLALAGSQYF.

V gene TRBV30 combines with J gene TRBJ2-5, with TRBD1 as a possible D gene (6 bases). The CDR3 totals 13 residues. Trimming took off 2 bases at V and 5 bases at J, with 12 bases between the two ends. The germline V gene has CDR1 GTSNPN and CDR2 SVGIG (reference sequence). CDR3 in amino acids: CAWSRRGGETQYF. CDR3 nucleotides: TGTGCCTGGAGTCGCAGGGGTGGGGAGACCCAGTACTTC.

This chain links TRBV7-2 with TRBJ2-7, with a possible D match to TRBD1 (5 bases). Germline-derived CDR1 and CDR2 are SGHTA and FQGNSA. V dropped 3 bases and J dropped 9 bases, with 9 bases sitting between them. This CDR3 has 11 amino acids. CDR3 residues: CASSLPDRQYF. The CDR3 nucleotides are TGTGCCAGCAGCTTGCCAGACAGGCAGTACTTC.

The chain has TRBV21-1 and TRBJ2-2; whether TRBD2, the table's D call, matches the DNA was not checked. TRBV21-1 is a known pseudogene. The CDR3 runs 20 residues. CDR3 in amino acids: CASSKEGVKAGEGGDGELFF. DNA for the CDR3: TGTGCCAGCAGCAAAGAAGGGGTAAAAGCGGGAGAGGGCGGGGATGGGGAGCTGTTTTTT.

The chain couples TRBV9 to TRBJ2-1; 8 positions agree with TRBD2. Germline loops: CDR1 SGDLS, CDR2 YYNGEE. J lost 4 bases, V lost 5 bases, and 5 bases had no gene match. This CDR3 comprises 14 residues. The CDR3 DNA reads TGTGCCAGCAGTACTAGCGGAGGATACAATGAGCAGTTCTTC. Translation: CASSTSGGYNEQFF.

V usage is TRBV5-6 and J usage is TRBJ2-3; TRBD1 aligns across 10 bases. Germline values: CDR1 SGHDT, CDR2 YYEEEE. The CDR3 consists of 15 residues. Trimming cost V 4 bases and J 5 bases; bases outside gene matches: 7. CDR3 residues: CASSPDRGRGDTQYF. The CDR3, as DNA: TGTGCCAGCAGCCCCGACAGGGGGCGGGGAGATACGCAGTATTTT.

This clone appeared once. Other nucleotide sequences in the sample specify the same CDR3. This chain uses TRBV6-2 or TRBV6-3 with TRBJ2-5, with TRBD2 matching over 12 bases. Germline V gene sequence: CDR1 MNHEY, CDR2 SVGEGT. The CDR3 spans 16 residues. The trim removed 2 bases at V and 5 bases at J, leaving 6 bases unmatched. In DNA form, the CDR3 reads TGTGCCAGCAGTTACGGCGGACTAGCGGGACGGGAGACCCAGTACTTC. This translates into CASSYGGLAGRETQYF.

The V call is TRBV3-1 (or the pseudogene TRBV3-2), the J call TRBJ2-1, with TRBD1 matching 7 bases. The CDR3 consists of 16 residues. V shed 0 bases, J shed 12 bases, and the junction held 14 bases outside the gene matches. Germline V gene lookup returns CDR1 LGHDT and CDR2 YNNKEL (reference sequence). The CDR3 sequence is CASSQEAHLGGQRQFF. The CDR3 nucleotides read TGTGCCAGCAGCCAAGAGGCGCACTTAGGGGGCCAAAGGCAGTTCTTC.

The J gene is TRBJ1-4, the V gene TRBV5-6, with 7 bases identical to TRBD1. Unmatched junction bases numbered 12, after V lost 4 bases and J lost 6 bases. The length of the CDR3 is 16 residues. Germline lookup yields CDR1 SGHDT and CDR2 YYEEEE. This CDR3 is CASSPALQGRHEKLFF. CDR3 DNA: TGTGCCAGCAGCCCAGCCCTACAGGGGAGACATGAAAAACTGTTTTTT.

This chain links TRBV18 with TRBJ2-2; 8 bases are shared with TRBD1. CDR3 size: 14 residues. The trim removed 5 bases at V and 6 bases at J, leaving 5 bases unmatched. Germline CDR1 is KGHSH and CDR2 is LQKENI. CDR3 nucleotides: TGTGCCAGCTCAACTACACAGGGGGCCGGGGAGCTGTTTTTT. Protein sequence: CASSTTQGAGELFF.

The chain joins TRBV5-4 to TRBJ2-1, with 8 bases that match TRBD2. V lost 4 bases to trimming and J lost 1 base; unmatched junction nucleotides: 7. The CDR3 is 16 amino acids. Germline loops: CDR1 SGHNT, CDR2 YYREEE (reference sequence). The CDR3 bases are TGTGCCAGCAGCCAATCGGGGGGGAGATCCTACAATGAGCAGTTCTTC. Translated: CASSQSGGRSYNEQFF.